This T cell receptor beta chain originates from a study of OX40 agonist ivuxolimab in advanced cancers. Some clones are missing from TCRdb's copy, which holds only in-frame ones; the method was immunoSEQ multiplex PCR. The sample has approximately 87,000 clones, approximately 88% seen once. V was cut by 2 bases and J by 5 bases, with 12 bases left in between. CDR1 MDHEN and CDR2 SYDVKM come from the germline V gene. The CDR3 totals 14 residues. The sequence was collected from an adult with an advanced solid tumor such as melanoma, head and neck, liver or kidney cancer. The sample was CD4+ or CD8+ T cells sorted from blood, taken in a trial of the OX40 agonist ivuxolimab. This chain links TRBV28 with TRBJ1-2, with a tentative D call TRBD1 (6 bases). CDR3 protein: CASSLLTQGYGYTF. The CDR3 nucleotides read TGTGCCAGCAGTTTACTTACACAGGGATATGGCTACACCTTC.